These 24 T cell receptor beta chains originate from one sample sequenced in a study of Graves' ophthalmopathy and Graves' hyperthyroidism. Amplified material comprised TCR beta CDR3 regions derived from RNA transcripts. The workflow started with a first-round RT-PCR run with HTBI primers and then moved on to a second-round multiplex PCR. Via MiXCR, TCRdb re-called the multiplex PCR reads, giving one row per CDR3 protein. The repertoire consists of roughly 400,000 distinct CDR3 sequences, with roughly a sixth occurring once and the leading ten covering approximately 2.4%. Sequencing input: peripheral blood. The source of these receptors is an adult woman with stable Graves' hyperthyroidism.

This clonotype was counted many times. The V call is TRBV10-3, the J call TRBJ1-1; 7 nucleotides match TRBD1. This CDR3 contains 16 residues. Unmatched junction bases numbered 18, after V lost 7 bases and J lost 7 bases. Looked up from germline, CDR1 is ENHRY and CDR2 is SYGVKD. CDR3: CAINHSQGGTIREAFF. The CDR3 DNA is TGTGCCATCAACCACTCTCAGGGGGGGACCATTCGTGAAGCTTTCTTT.

This clonotype appeared many times. The gene calls are TRBV19 and TRBJ1-1; D not certain. CDR1 is LNHDA, CDR2 SQIVND, per germline (reference sequence). V gave up 1 base and J gave up 4 bases, with 7 bases separating them. This CDR3 comprises 13 residues. CDR3 in amino acids: CASSIGIFTEAFF. The CDR3 region has the DNA TGTGCCAGTAGTATAGGTATTTTCACTGAAGCTTTCTTT.

This clonotype has a count of ten or more. The chain employs TRBV15 and TRBJ2-5; TRBD1 agrees at 10 bases. The ends lost 1 base at V and 4 bases at J; junction bases unmatched: 3. CDR1 and CDR2 from the germline V gene are LNHNV and YYDKDF (reference sequence). This CDR3 is built from 15 residues. In nucleotides, the CDR3 is TGTGCCACCAGCAGAGGACAGGGGGCTTTAGAGACCCAGTACTTC. As protein: CATSRGQGALETQYF.

This clonotype was detected many times. The chain links TRBV12-3 or TRBV12-4 to TRBJ2-7, with D hard to call. The germline V and J ends were trimmed by 0 bases and 0 bases, with 9 bases remaining between them. This CDR3 has 15 residues. CDR3 bases: TGTGCCAGCAGTTTAGCGGGGTTAAACTCCTACGAGCAGTACTTC. Translated, it gives CASSLAGLNSYEQYF.

This clonotype was recorded at least ten times. This chain uses TRBV11-1 with TRBJ2-5; a weak D match, TRBD1 (5 bases). Germline loops: CDR1 SGHAT, CDR2 FQDESV (reference sequence). This CDR3 has 17 residues. Trimming took 4 bases from V and 4 from J, leaving 22 bases between them. For the CDR3, the DNA is TGTGCCAGCAGCTCATATCTAGGATCCAGGGCAGGAGAGACCCAGTACTTC. Translation gives CASSSYLGSRAGETQYF.

This clonotype turned up a few times. The chain has TRBV5-5 and TRBJ2-2, with D unresolved. Trimming removed 0 bases from V and 5 bases from J, with 8 bases in between. The CDR3 is 14 amino acids. In germline, CDR1 is SGHKS, CDR2 YYEKEE (reference sequence). The CDR3 DNA follows: TGTGCCAGCAGCTTGGCGTTGCAAACCGGGGAGCTGTTTTTT. It encodes CASSLALQTGELFF.

This clonotype was recorded at least ten times. V usage is TRBV29-1 and J usage is TRBJ2-2; TRBD1 agrees at 10 bases. Germline loops: CDR1 SQVTM, CDR2 ANQGSEA. CDR3 length: 17 amino acids. V gave up 7 bases and J gave up 7 bases; unmatched junction bases: 18. Here the CDR3 DNA reads TGCAGCGCCCACCTCAGCTTGGGACAGGGGACGGTCGGGGAGCTGTTTTTT. Protein product: CSAHLSLGQGTVGELFF.

In regard to this clonotype: A much more abundant neighbour one base away suggests this may be a read error. The chain couples TRBV5-1 to TRBJ2-5; no firm D call. CDR3 length equals 16 residues. From germline, CDR1 is SGHRS and CDR2 YFSETQ. Here the CDR3 DNA reads TGCGCCAGCAGCTTGAGGGCCGCAGCTAACCAAGAGACCAAGTACTTC. Translated: CASSLRAAANQETKYF.

This clonotype was observed many times. The rearrangement joins TRBV4-1 to TRBJ2-7; D gene uncertain. The CDR3 loop spans 15 amino acids. Germline CDR1 MGHRA, CDR2 YSYEKL. Trimming took off 0 bases at V and 0 bases at J, with 9 bases between the two ends. The CDR3 DNA reads TGCGCCAGCAGCCAAGATAACTACCACTCCTACGAGCAGTACTTC. This encodes CASSQDNYHSYEQYF.

This clonotype was observed at least ten times. The chain links TRBV30 to TRBJ2-2; D tentatively reads TRBD1 or TRBD2 (5 bases each). From germline, CDR1 is GTSNPN and CDR2 SVGIG (reference sequence). The length of the CDR3 is 16 residues. V lost 3 bases and J 3 bases, leaving 17 bases between the germline ends. Written as DNA, the CDR3 is TGTGCCTGGAGACACGGCGAGGGGAAGTACACCGGGGAGCTGTTTTTT. Protein product: CAWRHGEGKYTGELFF. Supplemented by reference TRBV30 and TRBJ2-2, the full variable domain reads SQTIHQWPATLVQPVGSPLSLECTVEGTSNPNLYWYRQAAGRGLQLLFYSVGIGQISSEVPQNLSASRPQDRQFILSSKKLLLSDSGFYLCAWRHGEGKYTGELFFGEGSRLTVL.

The sample holds a few counts of this clonotype. A much larger clonotype is one base distant, so this may be a read error. The V call is TRBV28, the J call TRBJ2-5; D ambiguous. Looked up from germline, CDR1 is MDHEN and CDR2 is SYDVKM. Trimming pared 5 bases from V and 4 bases from J, leaving 11 bases between. This CDR3 contains 13 residues. CDR3 loop: CASSAGSRETQYF. DNA of the CDR3: TGTGCCAGCAGTGCCGGGTCTCGAGAGACCCAGTACTTC.

This clonotype was counted between two and nine times. This chain uses TRBV30 with TRBJ2-7, with TRBD2 identical over 13 bases. CDR1 and CDR2 (germline): GTSNPN, SVGIG (reference sequence). The CDR3 loop spans 17 amino acids. The ends lost 5 bases at V and 1 base at J; junction bases unmatched: 11. The CDR3 DNA is TGTGCCTGGGGACCACTAGCGGGAGGGCCGGGGTCCTACGAGCAGTACTTC. This gives the protein CAWGPLAGGPGSYEQYF. Based on the CDR3 plus reference TRBV30 and TRBJ2-7, the full variable domain is SQTIHQWPATLVQPVGSPLSLECTVEGTSNPNLYWYRQAAGRGLQLLFYSVGIGQISSEVPQNLSASRPQDRQFILSSKKLLLSDSGFYLCAWGPLAGGPGSYEQYFGPGTRLTVT.

V and J are TRBV24-1 and TRBJ1-2; D uncertain. Trimming removed 3 bases at V and 4 bases at J, with 5 bases between. Germline V lookup: CDR1 KGHDR, CDR2 SFDVKD. The CDR3 has 12 amino acids. This CDR3 is CATSDNGYGYTF. CDR3 in DNA: TGTGCCACCAGTGATAACGGCTATGGCTACACCTTC.

This clonotype came up many times. V usage is TRBV11-2 and J usage is TRBJ2-5, with TRBD2 matching over 9 bases. The CDR3 has 15 amino acids. Germline assignment: CDR1 SGHAT and CDR2 FQNNGV. V lost 1 base to trimming and J lost 5 bases; unmatched junction nucleotides: 5. CDR3 sequence: CASSLVSGRGETQYF. The CDR3 coding sequence is TGTGCCAGCAGCTTAGTTAGCGGGAGAGGCGAGACCCAGTACTTC. The full variable domain, completed using reference TRBV11-2 and TRBJ2-5, is EAGVAQSPRYKIIEKRQSVAFWCNPISGHATLYWYQQILGQGPKLLIQFQNNGVVDDSQLPKDRFSAERLKGVDSTLKIQPAKLEDSAVYLCASSLVSGRGETQYFGPGTRLLVL.

In its sample, this clonotype was seen many times. This sequence joins TRBV27 and TRBJ1-2, with TRBD1 matching over 7 bases. This CDR3 spans 15 amino acids. The germline V gene has CDR1 MNHEY and CDR2 SMNVEV (reference sequence). Losses at the gene ends were 2 bases for V and 2 bases for J; bases not matched to a gene: 5. The CDR3 spells CASSLVGGRNYGYTF. CDR3 DNA sequence: TGTGCCAGCAGTTTAGTAGGGGGCCGCAACTATGGCTACACCTTC.

At least ten counts were recorded for this clonotype. The genes are TRBV11-2 and TRBJ2-7; D not resolved. Per germline, CDR1 SGHAT and CDR2 FQNNGV. Trimming pared 7 bases from V and 0 bases from J, leaving 10 bases between. This CDR3 has 13 residues. In nucleotides, the CDR3 is TGTGCCAGCAACTCGATGGCCTCCTACGAGCAGTACTTC. Translation: CASNSMASYEQYF.

This clonotype was seen at least ten times. V is TRBV27 and J is TRBJ2-4; 9 nucleotides align to TRBD1. The germline CDR1 and CDR2 sequences are MNHEY and SMNVEV (reference sequence). With 5 bases clipped from V and 8 bases from J, the junction kept 10 bases outside the gene matches. The CDR3 loop spans 15 amino acids. CDR3 in amino acids: CASSTTGTGFDIQYF. CDR3 DNA sequence: TGTGCCAGCAGTACCACCGGGACAGGGTTTGACATTCAGTACTTC.

This clonotype came up many times. The chain combines TRBV28 with TRBJ2-7, with 7 bases fitting TRBD2. Germline CDR1 reads MDHEN; CDR2 reads SYDVKM. With 8 bases clipped from V and 6 bases from J, the junction kept 13 bases outside the gene matches. This CDR3 comprises 14 residues. CDR3 region: CASQFGRAVGEQYF. CDR3 coding DNA: TGTGCCAGCCAGTTTGGGAGGGCGGTCGGCGAGCAGTACTTC.

V usage is TRBV18 and J usage is TRBJ2-2; the match to TRBD1 covers 9 bases. The CDR3 extends over 18 amino acids. J lost 1 base, V lost 4 bases, and 10 bases had no gene match. Germline-derived CDR1 and CDR2 are KGHSH and LQKENI. The DNA for the CDR3 is TGTGCCAGCTCACAACAGGGGGCCTCTCCGTTGAACACCGGGGAGCTGTTTTTT. It encodes CASSQQGASPLNTGELFF.

The rearrangement uses TRBV5-4 and TRBJ2-7, with no clear D. V was clipped by 3 bases and J by 7 bases, with 11 bases between them. The germline V gene encodes CDR1 SGHNT and CDR2 YYREEE (reference sequence). This CDR3 has 12 residues. DNA for the CDR3: TGTGCCAGCAGCTCAGCCCTCGGGGAGCAGTACTTC. It specifies CASSSALGEQYF.

In its sample, this clonotype was seen many times. The V and J genes are TRBV29-1 and TRBJ2-5; possibly TRBD1 for D (5 bases). Germline CDR1 is SQVTM and CDR2 is ANQGSEA. CDR3 length equals 12 residues. Trimming left V 4 bases short and J 4 bases short, with 10 bases between. CDR3 sequence (DNA): TGCAGCGTTGCCCAGGGCTCAGAGACCCAGTACTTC. Translated, it gives CSVAQGSETQYF.

This clonotype appeared many times. This rearrangement joins TRBV28 to TRBJ2-3; D is undetermined. This CDR3 comprises 13 residues. CDR1 MDHEN and CDR2 SYDVKM come from the germline V gene. The V gene lost 8 bases and the J gene lost 1 base, with 10 bases spanning the gap. This CDR3 reads CASCFPGTDTQYF. The CDR3 nucleotides are TGTGCCAGCTGCTTCCCAGGCACAGATACGCAGTATTTT.

This clonotype has at least ten counts. V gene TRBV7-2 combines with J gene TRBJ1-2; D ambiguous. This CDR3 spans 13 amino acids. Germline assignment: CDR1 SGHTA and CDR2 FQGNSA. V lost 5 bases, J lost 6 bases, and 13 bases lay in between. The CDR3 here is CASSRNSIDGYTF. The CDR3 region has the DNA TGTGCCAGCAGCCGCAACAGTATAGATGGCTACACCTTC.

This chain joins TRBV6-5 and TRBJ1-6; D gene unclear. The ends were cut back, 2 bases at V and 10 bases at J, with 6 bases in the middle. Looked up from germline, CDR1 is MNHEY and CDR2 is SVGAGI. This CDR3 has 12 amino acids. CDR3 nucleotides: TGTGCCAGCAGTTACGTTGAGTCACCCCTCCACTTT. Translated, it gives CASSYVESPLHF.